These 11 T cell receptor beta chains were all obtained from the same sample, sequenced in a study of early T cells in non-severe SARS-CoV-2 infection (dated by TCRdb to about 2021). Library generation was performed with 5' RACE. Data came from a NextSeq 500. The public reads were quality trimmed at Q25 with fastp and then assembled into clones with MiXCR by TCRdb, keeping productive beta chains. Duplicate CDR3 protein sequences are folded into a single record with the most common DNA and genes. Counted in this sample were about 70,000 distinct CDR3 sequences; about 14% of them appeared once. Of the sample, less than 5% is held by the ten largest clones. This specimen was whole blood, taken at baseline. These receptors were taken from an adult who was a healthcare worker with PCR-confirmed SARS-CoV-2 infection or an uninfected control (not recorded which).

This clonotype was found many times. The J gene is TRBJ2-7, the V gene TRBV3-1; 10 bases are shared with TRBD2. CDR1 and CDR2 from the germline V gene are LGHDT and YNNKEL (reference sequence). The CDR3 has 15 residues. Trimming took 1 base from V and 0 from J; bases not matched to a gene: 0. The DNA of the CDR3 is TGTGCCAGCAGCCAAGCTAGCGGGAGCTCCTACGAGCAGTACTTC. Amino acids: CASSQASGSSYEQYF.

The gene calls are TRBV5-1 and TRBJ1-2; no reliable D call. The V end was cut by 0 bases, the J end by 1 base, with 10 bases between. The CDR3 totals 15 residues. CDR1 and CDR2 (germline): SGHRS, YFSETQ. CDR3 amino acids: CASSLASTINYGYTF. The DNA of the CDR3 is TGCGCCAGCAGCTTGGCCTCGACGATTAACTATGGCTACACCTTC.

This clonotype was seen repeatedly, ten times or more. In nucleotides, the CDR3 is TGTGCCAGTAGTCGCGGGCTCGCAGATACGCAGTATTTT. Translation: CASSRGLADTQYF. The chain couples TRBV19 to TRBJ2-3; TRBD2 might be the D (5 bases). V shed 5 bases and J shed 4 bases, with 10 bases lying between them. CDR3 length: 13 amino acids. Germline lookup yields CDR1 LNHDA and CDR2 SQIVND (reference sequence). Using reference TRBV19 and TRBJ2-3 for the parts outside the CDR3, the full variable domain is DGGITQSPKYLFRKEGQNVTLSCEQNLNHDAMYWYRQDPGQGLRLIYYSQIVNDFQKGDIAEGYSVSREKKESFPLTVTSAQKNPTAFYLCASSRGLADTQYFGPGTRLTVL.

The table lists this clonotype with many counts. The J gene is TRBJ2-5, the V gene TRBV28; unclear D gene. V dropped 3 bases and J dropped 2 bases, with 7 bases sitting between them. The CDR3 is 13 amino acids. Germline V gene lookup returns CDR1 MDHEN and CDR2 SYDVKM. This chain's CDR3 is CASSFLGQETQYF. For the CDR3, the DNA is TGTGCCAGCAGTTTTCTCGGACAAGAGACCCAGTACTTC.

V is TRBV4-1 and J is TRBJ2-2, with 7 bases that match TRBD2. Germline-derived CDR1 and CDR2 are MGHRA and YSYEKL. The ends lost 0 bases at V and 3 bases at J; junction bases unmatched: 7. CDR3 length: 17 amino acids. The DNA for the CDR3 is TGCGCCAGCAGCCAAGAGGCGGGAGCGGCGGACACCGGGGAGCTGTTTTTT. Translation: CASSQEAGAADTGELFF.

This clonotype was counted many times. V usage is TRBV7-9 and J usage is TRBJ1-2; D gene ambiguous. Germline lookup yields CDR1 SEHNR and CDR2 FQNEAQ (reference sequence). The CDR3 consists of 12 residues. V dropped 5 bases and J dropped 4 bases, with 8 bases sitting between them. This chain's CDR3 is CASSQDLYGYTF. The DNA for the CDR3 is TGTGCCAGCAGCCAAGATCTCTATGGCTACACCTTC.

This clonotype was found a few times. J is TRBJ1-3 and V is TRBV5-1; D gene uncertain. CDR1 is SGHRS, CDR2 YFSETQ, per germline. The CDR3 extends over 14 amino acids. Trimming shortened V by 2 bases and J by 0 bases, and 6 bases separated the two germline ends. The CDR3 protein is CASSFDSSGNTIYF. In DNA form, the CDR3 reads TGCGCCAGCAGCTTCGATTCCTCTGGAAACACCATATATTTT.

The table lists this clonotype with many counts. This rearrangement joins TRBV19 to TRBJ1-5, with D unclear. From germline, CDR1 is LNHDA and CDR2 SQIVND (reference sequence). V lost 0 bases and J 3 bases, leaving 9 bases between the germline ends. The CDR3 is 15 amino acids. The CDR3 here is CASSIESSINQPQHF. In DNA, the CDR3 is TGTGCCAGTAGTATAGAAAGCAGCATCAATCAGCCCCAGCATTTT.

A few counts support this clonotype. V and J are TRBV15 and TRBJ1-1; possible D gene TRBD1, 5 bases. This CDR3 has 15 amino acids. Per the germline V gene, CDR1 is LNHNV and CDR2 is YYDKDF (reference sequence). Trimming removed 0 bases at V and 4 bases at J, with 12 bases between. CDR3 residues: CATSRDRGKGTEAFF. In nucleotides, the CDR3 is TGTGCCACCAGCAGAGATCGGGGGAAAGGCACTGAAGCTTTCTTT. The complete variable domain, with remaining parts taken from reference TRBV15 and TRBJ1-1, reads DAMVIQNPRYQVTQFGKPVTLSCSQTLNHNVMYWYQQKSSQAPKLLFHYYDKDFNNEADTPDNFQSRRPNTSFCFLDIRSPGLGDTAMYLCATSRDRGKGTEAFFGQGTRLTVV.

This clonotype occurred many times. V is TRBV30 and J is TRBJ2-7; no reliable D call. Germline CDR1 GTSNPN, CDR2 SVGIG (reference sequence). V was pared by 0 bases and J by 3 bases, with 3 bases between. CDR3 size: 11 residues. CDR3: CAWSVIYEQYF. The CDR3 nucleotides read TGTGCCTGGAGTGTCATCTACGAGCAGTACTTC.

This clonotype occurred a few times. This sequence joins TRBV19 and TRBJ2-1, with D maybe TRBD2 (6 bases). Looked up from germline, CDR1 is LNHDA and CDR2 is SQIVND (reference sequence). This CDR3 region has 13 residues. Between the trimmed V and J ends, which lost 6 bases and 0 bases, there was a span of 6 bases. DNA for the CDR3: TGTGCCAGTAGACTAGCCTCCTACAATGAGCAGTTCTTC. It codes for CASRLASYNEQFF.